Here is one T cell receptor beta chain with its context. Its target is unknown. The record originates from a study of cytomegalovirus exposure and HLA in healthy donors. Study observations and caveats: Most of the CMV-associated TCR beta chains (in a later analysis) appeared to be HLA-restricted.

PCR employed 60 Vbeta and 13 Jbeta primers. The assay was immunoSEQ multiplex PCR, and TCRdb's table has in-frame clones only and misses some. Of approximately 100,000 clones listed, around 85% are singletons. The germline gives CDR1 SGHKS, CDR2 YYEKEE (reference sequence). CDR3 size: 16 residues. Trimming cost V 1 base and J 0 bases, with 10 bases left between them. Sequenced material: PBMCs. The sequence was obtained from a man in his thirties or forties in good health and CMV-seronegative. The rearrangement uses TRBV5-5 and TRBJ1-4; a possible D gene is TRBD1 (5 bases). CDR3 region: CASSLQGQATNEKLFF. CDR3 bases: TGTGCCAGCAGCTTGCAGGGCCAGGCAACTAATGAAAAACTGTTTTTT. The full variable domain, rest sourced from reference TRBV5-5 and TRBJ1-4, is DAGVTQSPTHLIKTRGQQVTLRCSPISGHKSVSWYQQVLGQGPQFIFQYYEKEERGRGNFPDRFSARQFPNYSSELNVNALLLGDSALYLCASSLQGQATNEKLFFGSGTQLSVL.